Listed below are T cell receptor beta chains from one sample, sequenced in a study of blood T cell repertoires in COVID-19. Some clones are missing from TCRdb's copy, which holds only in-frame ones; the method was immunoSEQ multiplex PCR. Among about 70,000 clones, roughly 91% were seen once, and the ten largest hold roughly 11%. The source material was peripheral blood. These receptors were collected from a woman younger than 35 with acute or convalescent COVID-19. The conserved cysteine and the conserved F or W are not part of the CDR3 here. The order of the fields is V gene, CDR3 protein.

TRBV7-2 | ASSQRLAGGETQY
TRBV28 | ASSFEGPGNYGYT
TRBV3-1/TRBV3-2 | ASSQDLGLAYNEQF
TRBV4-1 | ASSQASGRSDNEQF
TRBV6-5 | ASSLGLPNQPQH
TRBV12-3/TRBV12-4 | ASAQIMNTEAF
TRBV5-6 | ASSARKRRGSFAEKLF
TRBV9 | ASRAPGTTTYEQY
TRBV6-1 | ASSETGNYGYT
TRBV5-6 | ASSLPGKHYGYT
TRBV25-1 | ASSEAEARETQY
TRBV19 | ASTPRPPGESNQPQH
TRBV29-1 | SVEKTGTGSPYEQY
TRBV21-1 | ASTNRADQPQH
TRBV6-6 | ASSKLAANTGELF